Listed below are T cell receptor beta chains from one sample, sequenced in a study of shared clonotypes between healthy human individuals. Here immunoSEQ multiplex PCR was the method, and the copy in TCRdb shows in-frame clones only, minus some. The table shows some 360,000 clones, with around four fifths occurring only once. Specimen: memory CD4+ T cells sorted from blood. The origin of the receptors is a young man in good health. The CDR3 runs from the conserved cysteine through the conserved F or W. D genes are given only for firm matches. Part of the rows lack a size; the others show once, few, many or a class for expanded clones.

V	J	D	size	CDR3	DNA
TRBV10-3	TRBJ1-3	.	.	CAISESGPQGSGNTIYF	TGTGCCATCAGTGAGTCAGGCCCGCAGGGCTCTGGAAACACCATATATTTT
TRBV15	TRBJ1-3	.	.	CATTSHANSGNTIYF	TGTGCCACCACCTCTCACGCGAACTCTGGAAACACCATATATTTT
TRBV2	TRBJ2-1	TRBD2	.	CASSETSGYYNEQFF	TGTGCCAGCAGTGAGACTAGCGGGTATTACAATGAGCAGTTCTTC
TRBV5-4	TRBJ2-2	TRBD2	.	CASSSWTSGNTGELFF	TGTGCCAGCAGCTCGTGGACTAGCGGGAACACCGGGGAGCTGTTTTTT
TRBV9	TRBJ2-5	.	.	CASSVASAWETQYF	TGTGCCAGCAGCGTAGCTAGTGCCTGGGAGACCCAGTACTTC
TRBV25-1	TRBJ2-7	TRBD1	.	CASSDRQGDEQYF	TGTGCCAGCAGTGACCGACAGGGAGATGAGCAGTACTTC
TRBV7-6	TRBJ2-1	TRBD2	.	CASSLPTSAPYNEQFF	TGTGCCAGCAGCTTGCCCACTAGCGCTCCCTACAATGAGCAGTTCTTC
TRBV19	TRBJ2-1	TRBD2	.	CASSGTSGRASPYNEQFF	TGTGCCAGTAGCGGGACTAGCGGGAGGGCTAGCCCCTACAATGAGCAGTTCTTC
TRBV25-1	TRBJ2-1	.	.	CASSAESSSYNEQFF	TGTGCCAGCAGTGCCGAATCGAGCTCCTACAATGAGCAGTTCTTC
TRBV5-1	TRBJ2-7	.	.	CASSLGVVPSALVSYEQYF	TGCGCCAGCAGCTTGGGGGTGGTACCGTCAGCCTTAGTTTCCTACGAGCAGTACTTC
TRBV19	TRBJ2-2	.	.	CASKPPGGTDTGELFF	TGTGCCAGTAAACCGCCCGGGGGCACGGACACCGGGGAGCTGTTTTTT
TRBV5-4	TRBJ1-4	.	.	CASSLGAATNEKLFF	TGTGCCAGCAGCTTGGGGGCAGCAACTAATGAAAAACTGTTTTTT
TRBV10-3	TRBJ2-3	TRBD2	.	CATLAGGDTQYF	TGTGCCACACTAGCGGGGGGAGATACGCAGTATTTT
TRBV6-5	TRBJ2-7	TRBD2	.	CASSSLAGTYEQYF	TGTGCCAGCAGTTCCCTAGCGGGAACGTACGAGCAGTACTTC
TRBV11-3	TRBJ2-1	TRBD2	.	CASSLGVTSGRALRHEQFF	TGTGCCAGCAGCTTGGGGGTGACTAGCGGGAGGGCCTTAAGACATGAGCAGTTCTTC
TRBV27	TRBJ2-3	.	.	CASSHWTAPDTQYF	TGTGCCAGCAGCCACTGGACTGCCCCCGATACGCAGTATTTT
TRBV6-5	TRBJ2-7	TRBD2	.	CASSYLAGLYEQYF	TGTGCCAGCAGTTACCTAGCGGGGCTCTACGAGCAGTACTTC
TRBV5-5	TRBJ2-3	TRBD2	.	CASSTSGRSPDTQYF	TGTGCCAGCAGCACGTCCGGGAGGTCCCCAGATACGCAGTATTTT
TRBV11-2	TRBJ2-7	.	.	CASSSLVGVPGLREQYF	TGTGCCAGCAGTTCTCTTGTCGGGGTGCCAGGGTTGAGGGAGCAGTACTTC
TRBV5-5	TRBJ1-5	TRBD1	.	CASSQTGEEQPQHF	TGTGCCAGCAGCCAAACAGGGGAGGAGCAGCCCCAGCATTTT
TRBV4-2	TRBJ2-7	TRBD1	.	CASSQDLFFGQGANSDPYEQYF	TGTGCCAGCAGCCAAGATCTTTTCTTCGGACAGGGAGCTAACTCGGACCCCTACGAGCAGTACTTC
TRBV7-9	TRBJ2-1	.	.	CASSPPRSLRAYNEQFF	TGTGCCAGCAGCCCCCCGCGGTCTCTCCGGGCCTACAATGAGCAGTTCTTC
TRBV12-5	TRBJ2-3	TRBD2	many	CASALSGRGTDTQYF	TGTGCTAGTGCCCTCAGTGGGAGGGGCACAGATACGCAGTATTTT
TRBV6-1	TRBJ2-7	TRBD2	.	CASRGQTSSFEQYF	TGTGCCAGCAGAGGCCAGACTAGCTCTTTCGAGCAGTACTTC
TRBV5-4	TRBJ2-3	TRBD2	.	CASSWEGTSGTDTQYF	TGTGCCAGCAGCTGGGAGGGGACTAGCGGCACAGATACGCAGTATTTT
TRBV5-4	TRBJ1-4	.	.	CASSLSAGSGEKLFF	TGTGCCAGCAGCTTGTCTGCGGGGTCGGGTGAAAAACTGTTTTTT
TRBV15	TRBJ2-7	.	.	CATSSGTGTGGYEQYF	TGTGCCACCAGCAGTGGGACCGGGACCGGAGGGTACGAGCAGTACTTC
TRBV18	TRBJ2-6	.	.	CASSPGGHWSRPGANVLTF	TGTGCCAGCTCACCAGGGGGGCACTGGTCTCGGCCTGGGGCCAACGTCCTGACTTTC
TRBV30	TRBJ2-1	TRBD2	.	CAWRLTSGSNEQFF	TGTGCCTGGAGGCTGACTAGCGGTAGCAATGAGCAGTTCTTC
TRBV5-6	TRBJ1-2	TRBD1	.	CASSLDRGVYGYTF	TGTGCCAGCAGCCTCGACAGGGGAGTGTATGGCTACACCTTC
TRBV5-1	TRBJ2-7	.	.	CASSLEAGFDEQYF	TGCGCCAGCAGCTTGGAGGCGGGATTCGACGAGCAGTACTTC
TRBV14	TRBJ2-7	.	.	CASSQVHEQYF	TGTGCCAGCAGCCAAGTACACGAGCAGTACTTC
TRBV7-2	TRBJ1-5	TRBD1	few	CASSFGPDRGQPQHF	TGTGCCAGCAGCTTCGGACCCGACAGGGGACAGCCCCAGCATTTT
TRBV28	TRBJ1-5	.	few	CASVIGGNNQPQHF	TGTGCCAGCGTGATCGGGGGCAACAATCAGCCCCAGCATTTT
TRBV6-1	TRBJ1-3	.	.	CASSATGTSGNTIYF	TGTGCCAGCAGTGCGACAGGAACCTCTGGAAACACCATATATTTT